This entry lists 16 T cell receptor beta chains sequenced from one sample in a study of human T cells and chemical hapten exposure. One entry per CDR3 protein, called by TCRdb with MiXCR from the RACE reads. The repertoire holds about 41,000 distinct CDR3 sequences, 3.5% to 4.5% seen once, with around 5.8% in the top ten. The time point: healthy volunteer bleed at 2 weeks. From whole blood left unfractionated, total RNA was extracted. Sequenced: whole blood. The receptors were sampled from a human donor in good health. Some clones in this sample may be carry-over from other donors' samples.

This clonotype was recorded many times. The J gene is TRBJ2-7, the V gene TRBV9; TRBD1 agrees at 7 bases. The CDR3 totals 14 residues. Per germline, CDR1 SGDLS and CDR2 YYNGEE. V shed 0 bases, J shed 3 bases, and the junction held 3 bases outside the gene matches. DNA of the CDR3: TGTGCCAGCAGCGTAGGGGGACAGATCTACGAGCAGTACTTC. Translation: CASSVGGQIYEQYF.

This clonotype was picked up many times. The chain joins TRBV7-9 to TRBJ1-2; the D is unclear. CDR1 and CDR2 (germline): SEHNR, FQNEAQ (reference sequence). The germline V and J ends were trimmed by 1 base and 5 bases, with 8 bases remaining between them. The CDR3 contains 13 residues. For the CDR3, the DNA is TGTGCCAGCAGCTTAGGGGCGGAGTATGGCTACACCTTC. Translated, it gives CASSLGAEYGYTF.

The chain combines TRBV6-5 with TRBJ1-1; 10 nucleotides agree with TRBD1. The ends lost 6 bases at V and 5 bases at J; junction bases unmatched: 9. CDR1 MNHEY and CDR2 SVGAGI come from the germline V gene. The CDR3 contains 15 residues. CDR3 protein: CASSAWGTGETEAFF. CDR3 in DNA: TGTGCCAGCAGCGCGTGGGGGACAGGGGAAACTGAAGCTTTCTTT.

This clonotype was seen many times. The chain uses TRBV7-2 and TRBJ1-2, with 7 nucleotides matching TRBD1. The V and J ends lost 6 bases and 3 bases, in that order; junction bases with no gene match: 4. This CDR3 spans 13 amino acids. From germline, CDR1 is SGHTA and CDR2 FQGNSA. The CDR3 DNA reads as TGTGCCAGCAGTCCTACAGGGGACTATGGCTACACCTTC. It encodes CASSPTGDYGYTF.

The chain couples TRBV27 to TRBJ2-3; TRBD2 is a possible D gene (5 bases). The germline gives CDR1 MNHEY, CDR2 SMNVEV (reference sequence). Deletions cut 5 bases from V and 5 bases from J, with 17 bases between. The CDR3 covers 15 residues. The CDR3, as DNA: TGTGCCAGCAGTCCAGGCCAACCCCGGGGAGATACGCAGTATTTT. Its protein product is CASSPGQPRGDTQYF.

This clonotype was detected ten times or more. The chain uses TRBV20-1 and TRBJ1-5; TRBD1 agrees at 9 bases. Germline trimming cut 6 bases from V and 5 bases from J; bases unmatched to any gene: 8. The CDR3 covers 14 residues. Germline V gene sequence: CDR1 DFQATT, CDR2 SNEGSKA (reference sequence). This CDR3 reads CSAEPGQGDQPQHF. The CDR3 nucleotides read TGCAGTGCAGAACCGGGACAGGGAGATCAGCCCCAGCATTTT.

This clonotype was seen ten or more times. The chain couples TRBV19 to TRBJ2-1; the D gene is possibly TRBD2 (5 bases). Germline V CDR1 and CDR2: LNHDA, SQIVND (reference sequence). Trimming pared 3 bases from V and 8 bases from J, leaving 17 bases between. CDR3 length equals 15 residues. The CDR3: CASSMAPLQDYEQFF. CDR3 bases: TGTGCCAGTAGTATGGCCCCCCTGCAGGACTATGAGCAGTTCTTC.

This clonotype was counted at least ten times. J is TRBJ2-7 and V is TRBV4-1; a weak D match, TRBD1 (6 bases). The germline gives CDR1 MGHRA, CDR2 YSYEKL. V lost 3 bases and J 2 bases, leaving 14 bases between the germline ends. This CDR3 is 15 amino acids long. The CDR3 region has the DNA TGCGCCAGCAGCCATGTCGGGACACCTGCCTACGAGCAGTACTTC. This translates into CASSHVGTPAYEQYF.

This clonotype has ten or more counts. The CDR3, as DNA: TGTGCCAGCAGTGAGCAGCCCTCCTTGGAGCAGTACTTC. Its protein product is CASSEQPSLEQYF. The chain uses TRBV2 and TRBJ2-7; the D is unclear. This CDR3 spans 13 amino acids. V dropped 3 bases and J dropped 7 bases, with 13 bases sitting between them. CDR1 SNHLY and CDR2 FYNNEI come from the germline V gene.

Many counts were recorded for this clonotype. V and J are TRBV19 and TRBJ2-7; 7 bases align to TRBD2. The CDR3 extends over 13 amino acids. Germline assignment: CDR1 LNHDA and CDR2 SQIVND (reference sequence). J gave up 7 bases and V 1 base, and 4 bases lay outside the gene matches. For the CDR3, the DNA is TGTGCCAGTAGTATAGTCCCAGCGGGGGAGCAGTACTTC. Protein product: CASSIVPAGEQYF.

The J gene is TRBJ2-1, the V gene TRBV7-6, with 7 nucleotides matching TRBD2. The CDR3 covers 18 residues. CDR1 and CDR2 (germline): SGHVS, FNYEAQ. Unmatched junction bases numbered 15, after V lost 5 bases and J lost 2 bases. The DNA of the CDR3 is TGTGCCAGCAGCGCCTACGTGGCGGGAGCAATCCCCTACAATGAGCAGTTCTTC. It translates to CASSAYVAGAIPYNEQFF.

The table lists this clonotype with many counts. The CDR3 region is CAIQAGGRTGELFF. In nucleotides, the CDR3 is TGTGCCATACAAGCGGGAGGGAGAACCGGGGAGCTGTTTTTT. The chain combines TRBV6-6 with TRBJ2-2, with 10 bases identical to TRBD2. In germline, CDR1 is MNHNY, CDR2 SVGAGI (reference sequence). V shed 10 bases and J 5 bases; nucleotides not matched to a gene: 7. The CDR3 contains 14 residues.

This clonotype was found many times. This rearrangement joins TRBV5-1 to TRBJ2-3; 13 nucleotides match TRBD2. Trimming removed 5 bases from V and 4 bases from J; junction bases left unmatched: 10. CDR1 is SGHRS, CDR2 YFSETQ, per germline. The length of the CDR3 is 17 residues. CDR3 amino acids: CASRALTSGRWADTQYF. CDR3 DNA sequence: TGCGCCAGCAGGGCCCTGACTAGCGGGAGGTGGGCAGATACGCAGTATTTT.

This clonotype was seen repeatedly, ten times or more. The genes are TRBV29-1 and TRBJ1-4, with 9 nucleotides matching TRBD1. This CDR3 spans 15 amino acids. Germline CDR1 is SQVTM and CDR2 is ANQGSEA. V gave up 6 bases and J gave up 8 bases; unmatched junction bases: 13. Here the CDR3 DNA reads TGCAGCGTATTCCCCACAGGGGGCGCAGAAGAAAAACTGTTTTTT. Its protein product is CSVFPTGGAEEKLFF. The full variable domain, completed using reference TRBV29-1 and TRBJ1-4, is SAVISQKPSRDICQRGTSLTIQCQVDSQVTMMFWYRQQPGQSLTLIATANQGSEATYESGFVIDKFPISRPNLTFSTLTVSNMSPEDSSIYLCSVFPTGGAEEKLFFGSGTQLSVL.

This clonotype turned up a few times. The chain employs TRBV7-9 and TRBJ2-7, with 11 positions matching TRBD2. The CDR3 consists of 15 residues. The V segment lost 1 base and the J segment 2 bases; nucleotides outside the gene matches: 1. Germline V gene data show CDR1 as SEHNR and CDR2 as FQNEAQ (reference sequence). The CDR3 nucleotides are TGTGCCAGCAGCTTAGAGGGACTAGCGGCCTACGAGCAGTACTTC. This gives the protein CASSLEGLAAYEQYF.

With respect to this clonotype: A read error is possible here, since a much larger clone lies one base away. This rearrangement joins TRBV20-1 to TRBJ1-1, with D maybe TRBD1 (5 bases). In germline, CDR1 is DFQATT, CDR2 SNEGSKA (reference sequence). The CDR3 contains 15 residues. For the CDR3, the DNA is TGCAGTGCTAGAGATAGGGGACTACCGAACACTGAAGGTTTCTTT. Translation: CSARDRGLPNTEGFF.